This TCR beta chain was recovered during a study of cytomegalovirus exposure and HLA in healthy donors. Study results and limitations: It was confirmed in vitro that a few of the CMV-associated chains were specific for CMV antigens. The listing of 150 or so TCR beta chains classed them as cytomegalovirus-associated.

As concerns this clone: What it recognizes is unknown.

The assay was immunoSEQ multiplex PCR, and TCRdb's table has in-frame clones only and misses some. The sample shows around 71,000 clones, roughly 94% of them seen only once. The donors were part of the validation cohort of roughly 110 subjects. That cohort was separate from the first cohort, which comprised fewer than 800 subjects. Trimming stripped 0 bases from V and 7 bases from J, with 13 bases between. The germline V gene has CDR1 SGDLS and CDR2 YYNGEE. CDR3 size: 15 residues. This chain connects TRBV9 to TRBJ1-4; D is perhaps TRBD1 (6 bases). The sample taken for sequencing was PBMCs. This clonotype originated in a man younger than 35 in good health and CMV-seropositive. CDR3 sequence reads: CASSVGTAVGEKLFF. The CDR3, as DNA: TGTGCCAGCAGCGTAGGGACAGCAGTGGGTGAAAAACTGTTTTTT.